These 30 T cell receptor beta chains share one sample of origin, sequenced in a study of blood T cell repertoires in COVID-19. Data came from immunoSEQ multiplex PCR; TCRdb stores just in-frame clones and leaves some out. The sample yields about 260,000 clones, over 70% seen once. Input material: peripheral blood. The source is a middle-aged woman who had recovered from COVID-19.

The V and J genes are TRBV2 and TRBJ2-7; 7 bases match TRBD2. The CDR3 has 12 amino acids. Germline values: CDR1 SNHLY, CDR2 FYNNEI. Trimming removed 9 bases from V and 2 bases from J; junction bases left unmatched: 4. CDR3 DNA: TGTGCCAGTGCTCGGGGGGCCTACGAGCAGTACTTC. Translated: CASARGAYEQYF.

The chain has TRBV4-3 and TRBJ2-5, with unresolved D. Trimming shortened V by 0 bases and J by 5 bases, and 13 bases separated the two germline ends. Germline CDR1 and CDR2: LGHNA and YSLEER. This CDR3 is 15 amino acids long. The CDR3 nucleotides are TGCGCCAGCAGCCAAGAGGCTGCCGGGTATGAGACCCAGTACTTC. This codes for CASSQEAAGYETQYF.

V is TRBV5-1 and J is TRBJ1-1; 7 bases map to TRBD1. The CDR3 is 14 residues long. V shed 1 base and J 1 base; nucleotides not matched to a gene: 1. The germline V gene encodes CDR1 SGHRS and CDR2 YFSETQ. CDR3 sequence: CASSLRQGNTEAFF. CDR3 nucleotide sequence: TGCGCCAGCAGCTTGAGACAGGGGAACACTGAAGCTTTCTTT.

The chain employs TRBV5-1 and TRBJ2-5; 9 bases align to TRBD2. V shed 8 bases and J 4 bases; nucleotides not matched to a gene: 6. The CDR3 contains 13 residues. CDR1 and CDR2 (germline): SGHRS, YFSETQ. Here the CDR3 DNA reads TGCGCCAGTACAGCGGGGGGAGGAGAGACCCAGTACTTC. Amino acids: CASTAGGGETQYF.

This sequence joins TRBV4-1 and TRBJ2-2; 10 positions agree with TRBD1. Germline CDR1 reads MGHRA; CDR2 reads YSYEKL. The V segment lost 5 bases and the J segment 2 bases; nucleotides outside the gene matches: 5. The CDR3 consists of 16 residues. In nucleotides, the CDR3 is TGCGCCAGCAGCTTTGGACAGGGGGAAAACACCGGGGAGCTGTTTTTT. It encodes CASSFGQGENTGELFF.

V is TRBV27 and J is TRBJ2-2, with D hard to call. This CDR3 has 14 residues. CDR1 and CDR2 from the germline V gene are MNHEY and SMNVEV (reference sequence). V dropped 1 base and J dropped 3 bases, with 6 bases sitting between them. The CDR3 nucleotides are TGTGCCAGCAGTTTATACGAGGACACCGGGGAGCTGTTTTTT. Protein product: CASSLYEDTGELFF.

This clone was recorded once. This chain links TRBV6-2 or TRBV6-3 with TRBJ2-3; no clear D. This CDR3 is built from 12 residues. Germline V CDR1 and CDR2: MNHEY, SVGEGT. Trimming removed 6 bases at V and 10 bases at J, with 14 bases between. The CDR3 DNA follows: TGTGCCAGCAGCTCAGTCTCTCTTGCGCAGTATTTT. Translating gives CASSSVSLAQYF.

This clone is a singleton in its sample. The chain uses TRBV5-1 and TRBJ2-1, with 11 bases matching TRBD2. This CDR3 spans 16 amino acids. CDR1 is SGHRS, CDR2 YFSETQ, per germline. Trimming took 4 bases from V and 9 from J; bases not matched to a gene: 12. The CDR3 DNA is TGCGCCAGCAGCAGCCTACTAGCGGGGGTAGGAGGTGAGCAGTTCTTC. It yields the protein CASSSLLAGVGGEQFF. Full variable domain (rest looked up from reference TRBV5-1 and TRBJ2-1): KAGVTQTPRYLIKTRGQQVTLSCSPISGHRSVSWYQQTPGQGLQFLFEYFSETQRNKGNFPGRFSGRQFSNSRSEMNVSTLELGDSALYLCASSSLLAGVGGEQFFGPGTRLTVL.

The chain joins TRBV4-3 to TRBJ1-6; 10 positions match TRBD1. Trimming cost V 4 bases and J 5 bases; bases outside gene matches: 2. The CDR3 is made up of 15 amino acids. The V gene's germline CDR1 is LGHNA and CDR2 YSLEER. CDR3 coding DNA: TGCGCCAGCAGCCTTGGGACAGGGGATAATTCACCCCTCCACTTT. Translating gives CASSLGTGDNSPLHF.

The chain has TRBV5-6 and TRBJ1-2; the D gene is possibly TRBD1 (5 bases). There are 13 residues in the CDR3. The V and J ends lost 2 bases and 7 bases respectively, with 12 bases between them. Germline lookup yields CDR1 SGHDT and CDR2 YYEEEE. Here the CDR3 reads CASSFRTGVGYTF. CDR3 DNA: TGTGCCAGCAGCTTTCGAACAGGCGTTGGCTACACCTTC.

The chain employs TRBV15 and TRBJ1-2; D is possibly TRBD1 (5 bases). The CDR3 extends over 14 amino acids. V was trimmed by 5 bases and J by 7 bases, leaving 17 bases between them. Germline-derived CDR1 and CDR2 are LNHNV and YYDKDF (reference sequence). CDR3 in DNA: TGTGCCACCAGCCCGGTGGGGGGGTCAGCTGGCTACACCTTC. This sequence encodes CATSPVGGSAGYTF.

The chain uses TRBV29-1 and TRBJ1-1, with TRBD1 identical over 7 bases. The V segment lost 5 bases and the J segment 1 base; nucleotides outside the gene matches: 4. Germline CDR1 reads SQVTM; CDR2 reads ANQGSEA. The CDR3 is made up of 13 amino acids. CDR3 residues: CSVSRQGNTEAFF. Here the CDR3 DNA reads TGCAGCGTTAGCCGACAGGGGAACACTGAAGCTTTCTTT.

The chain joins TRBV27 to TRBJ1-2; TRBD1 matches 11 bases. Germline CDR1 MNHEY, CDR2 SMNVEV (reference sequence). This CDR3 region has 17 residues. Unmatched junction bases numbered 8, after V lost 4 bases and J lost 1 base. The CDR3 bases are TGTGCCAGCAGTTCACTCGGGACAGGGGGTAGTAACTATGGCTACACCTTC. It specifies CASSSLGTGGSNYGYTF.

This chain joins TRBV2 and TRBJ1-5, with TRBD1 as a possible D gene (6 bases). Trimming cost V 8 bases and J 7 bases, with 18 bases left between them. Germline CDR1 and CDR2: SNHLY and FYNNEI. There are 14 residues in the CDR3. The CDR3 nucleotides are TGTGCCAGCTCGGACAGTACGGCTCGGCAGCCCCAGCATTTT. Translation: CASSDSTARQPQHF.

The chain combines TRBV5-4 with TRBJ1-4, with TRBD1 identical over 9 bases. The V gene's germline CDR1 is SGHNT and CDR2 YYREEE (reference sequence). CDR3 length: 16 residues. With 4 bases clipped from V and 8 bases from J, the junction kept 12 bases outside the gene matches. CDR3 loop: CASSPKHTGGLEKLFF. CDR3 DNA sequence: TGTGCCAGCAGCCCTAAACATACAGGGGGCTTAGAAAAACTGTTTTTT.

CDR3: CASSFGHYTDTQYF. The CDR3 nucleotides are TGTGCCAGCAGTTTCGGCCACTACACAGATACGCAGTATTTT. The chain joins TRBV6-5 to TRBJ2-3; D ambiguous. V was cut by 4 bases and J by 2 bases, with 10 bases left in between. This CDR3 spans 14 amino acids. Germline V lookup: CDR1 MNHEY, CDR2 SVGAGI.

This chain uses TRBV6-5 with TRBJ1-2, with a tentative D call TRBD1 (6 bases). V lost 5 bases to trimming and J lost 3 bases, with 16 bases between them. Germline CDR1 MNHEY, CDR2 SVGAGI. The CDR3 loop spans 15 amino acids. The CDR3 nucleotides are TGTGCCAGCAGTACCACAGGGAGGGTTTACTATGGCTACACCTTC. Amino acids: CASSTTGRVYYGYTF.

CDR3 protein: CASRYRGLNTEAFF. The CDR3 bases are TGTGCCAGCAGGTACAGGGGGCTGAACACTGAAGCTTTCTTT. V usage is TRBV28 and J usage is TRBJ1-1; 9 nucleotides agree with TRBD1. V lost 6 bases, J lost 0 bases, and 2 bases stayed unmatched. The CDR3 extends over 14 amino acids. The V gene's germline CDR1 is MDHEN and CDR2 SYDVKM.

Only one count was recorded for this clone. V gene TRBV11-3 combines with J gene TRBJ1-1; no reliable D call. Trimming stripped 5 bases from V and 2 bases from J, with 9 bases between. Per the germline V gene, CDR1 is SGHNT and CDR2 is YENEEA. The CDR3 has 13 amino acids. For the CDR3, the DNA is TGTGCCAGCAGCACCGATAGTAACACTGAAGCTTTCTTT. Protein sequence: CASSTDSNTEAFF.

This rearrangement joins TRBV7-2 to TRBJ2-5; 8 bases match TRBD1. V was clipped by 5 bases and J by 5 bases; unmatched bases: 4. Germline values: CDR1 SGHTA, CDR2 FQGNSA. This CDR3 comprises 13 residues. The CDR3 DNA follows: TGTGCCAGCAGCAAACGACAGGGGGAGACCCAGTACTTC. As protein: CASSKRQGETQYF.

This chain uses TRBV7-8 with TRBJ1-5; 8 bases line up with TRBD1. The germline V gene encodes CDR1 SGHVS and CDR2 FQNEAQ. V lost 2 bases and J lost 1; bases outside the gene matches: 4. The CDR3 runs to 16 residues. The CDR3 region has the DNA TGTGCCAGCAGCTTAACAGGGGGGTTCAGCAATCAGCCCCAGCATTTT. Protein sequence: CASSLTGGFSNQPQHF. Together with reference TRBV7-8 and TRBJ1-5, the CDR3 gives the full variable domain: GAGVSQSPRYKVAKRGQDVALRCDPISGHVSLFWYQQALGQGPEFLTYFQNEAQLDKSGLPSDRFFAERPEGSVSTLKIQRTQQEDSAVYLCASSLTGGFSNQPQHFGDGTRLSIL.

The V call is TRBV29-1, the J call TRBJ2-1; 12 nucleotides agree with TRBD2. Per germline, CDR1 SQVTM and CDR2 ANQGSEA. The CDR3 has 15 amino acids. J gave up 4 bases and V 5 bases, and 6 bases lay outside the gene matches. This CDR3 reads CSVKSTSGGYNEQFF. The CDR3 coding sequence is TGCAGCGTTAAATCCACTAGCGGGGGGTACAATGAGCAGTTCTTC.

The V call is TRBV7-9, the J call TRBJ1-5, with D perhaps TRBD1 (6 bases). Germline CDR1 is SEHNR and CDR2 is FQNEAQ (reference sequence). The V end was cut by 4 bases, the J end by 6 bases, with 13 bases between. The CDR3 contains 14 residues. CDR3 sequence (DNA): TGTGCCAGCAGCTCCACAGGGTTGGCTCAGCCCCAGCATTTT. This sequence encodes CASSSTGLAQPQHF.

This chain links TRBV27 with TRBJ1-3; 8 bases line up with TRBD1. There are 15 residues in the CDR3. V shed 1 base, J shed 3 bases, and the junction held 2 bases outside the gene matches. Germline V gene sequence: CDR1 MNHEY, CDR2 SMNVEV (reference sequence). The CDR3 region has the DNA TGTGCCAGCAGTTTATACAGGGGGTTTGGAAACACCATATATTTT. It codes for CASSLYRGFGNTIYF.

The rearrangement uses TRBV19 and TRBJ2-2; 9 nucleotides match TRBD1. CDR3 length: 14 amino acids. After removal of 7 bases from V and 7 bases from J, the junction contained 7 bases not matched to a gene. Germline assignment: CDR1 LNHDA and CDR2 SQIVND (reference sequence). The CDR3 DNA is TGTGCCAGTATGCCGGGACAGGGCTTCGGGGAGCTGTTTTTT. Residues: CASMPGQGFGELFF.

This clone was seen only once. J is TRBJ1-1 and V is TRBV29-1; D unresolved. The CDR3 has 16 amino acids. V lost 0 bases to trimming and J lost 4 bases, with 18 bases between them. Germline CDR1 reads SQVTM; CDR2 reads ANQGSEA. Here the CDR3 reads CSVEDQVTAVGTEAFF. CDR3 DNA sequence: TGCAGCGTTGAAGATCAGGTTACAGCGGTAGGCACTGAAGCTTTCTTT.

CDR3 coding DNA: TGTGCCAGCAGCGCCCCCGTGGGAGTCCATGAGCAGTTCTTC. Translation: CASSAPVGVHEQFF. The V gene is TRBV9, the J gene TRBJ2-1; the D gene is possibly TRBD2 (5 bases). CDR1 and CDR2 (germline): SGDLS, YYNGEE. The CDR3 consists of 14 residues. V lost 3 bases to trimming and J lost 8 bases, with 15 bases between them.

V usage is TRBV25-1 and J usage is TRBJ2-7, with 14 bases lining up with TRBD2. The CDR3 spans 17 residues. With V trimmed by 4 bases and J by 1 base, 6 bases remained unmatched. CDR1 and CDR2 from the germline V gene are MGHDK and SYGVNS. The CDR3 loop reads CASSGLAGGPGSYEQYF. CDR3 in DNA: TGTGCCAGCAGTGGACTAGCGGGGGGGCCTGGATCCTACGAGCAGTACTTC.

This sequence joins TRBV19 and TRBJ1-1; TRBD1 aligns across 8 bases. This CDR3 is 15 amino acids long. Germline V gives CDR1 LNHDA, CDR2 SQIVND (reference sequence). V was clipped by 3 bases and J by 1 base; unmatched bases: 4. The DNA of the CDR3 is TGTGCCAGTAGTATGGTTACAGGGGGGAACACTGAAGCTTTCTTT. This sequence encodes CASSMVTGGNTEAFF.

The CDR3 loop is CATATGVDGYTF. The CDR3 DNA follows: TGTGCCACCGCGACAGGTGTAGACGGCTACACCTTC. V is TRBV5-4 and J is TRBJ1-2, with a weak D call TRBD1 (6 bases). Germline V gene data show CDR1 as SGHNT and CDR2 as YYREEE (reference sequence). Trimming stripped 9 bases from V and 8 bases from J, with 17 bases between. The CDR3 runs 12 residues.